This T cell receptor (beta chain) emerged from a study of PD-L1 blockade in urothelial cancer. At the level of the study: The researchers analyzed blood 3 weeks (second dose) and 6 weeks after treatment start.

The CDR3 has 14 amino acids. Looked up from germline, CDR1 is SGHAT and CDR2 is FQNNGV. Trimming shortened V by 5 bases and J by 3 bases, and 13 bases separated the two germline ends. Some clones are missing from TCRdb's copy, which holds only in-frame ones; the method was immunoSEQ multiplex PCR. The table shows 35,000 to 45,000 clones, with approximately 85% occurring only once. Time point: peripheral blood 6 weeks after treatment start. This sequence joins TRBV11-2 and TRBJ1-1; weak D call: TRBD1 (5 bases). The sequencing used PBMCs, collected around atezolizumab (anti-PD-L1) treatment. The receptor was derived from a man between 65 and 80 years old with urothelial cancer. The CDR3 is CASSPGWVDTEAFF. The CDR3 DNA sequence: TGTGCCAGCAGCCCAGGGTGGGTTGACACTGAAGCTTTCTTT.